The clone carrying this T cell receptor beta chain was found many times. Antigen specificity is unknown. The study defined stable Graves' hyperthyroidism as no ophthalmopathy progression within 18 months. These data originate in a study of T cells in Graves' hyperthyroidism and ophthalmopathy. Study conclusions and caveats: Blood also showed most of the thyroid clonotypes that were expanded above 0.001.

RNA transcripts served as the template for amplifying TCR beta CDR3 regions. In the first-round RT-PCR of the TCR CDR3, the HTBI primer set was used. TCRdb reprocessed the multiplex PCR reads via MiXCR and lists one record per CDR3 protein. The repertoire holds about 210,000 distinct CDR3 sequences, about a sixth seen once, with roughly 53% in the top ten. Trimming cost V 5 bases and J 0 bases; bases outside gene matches: 8. Germline-derived CDR1 and CDR2 are SGHAT and FQNNGV. This CDR3 is built from 16 residues. This receptor was taken from a man aged 45-60 years with Graves' hyperthyroidism. The chain combines TRBV11-2 with TRBJ2-7; 9 nucleotides agree with TRBD2. Source material: blood. The CDR3 coding sequence is TGTGCCAGCAGCCGGGGACTAGCACAGAACTCCTACGAGCAGTACTTC. This codes for CASSRGLAQNSYEQYF.